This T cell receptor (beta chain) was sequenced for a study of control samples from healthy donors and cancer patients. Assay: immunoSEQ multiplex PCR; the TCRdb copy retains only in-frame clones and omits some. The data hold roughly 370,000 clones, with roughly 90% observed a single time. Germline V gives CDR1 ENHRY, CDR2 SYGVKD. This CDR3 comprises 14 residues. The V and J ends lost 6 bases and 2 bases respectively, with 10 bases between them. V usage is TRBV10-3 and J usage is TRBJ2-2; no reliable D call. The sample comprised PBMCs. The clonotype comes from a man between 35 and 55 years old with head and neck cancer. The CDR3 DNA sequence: TGTGCCATCAGCGGAGCCGTTAACACCGGGGAGCTGTTTTTT. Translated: CAISGAVNTGELFF.